This record looks at one T cell receptor (beta chain) sequence and its context. The sample originates from a study of blood T cell repertoires in COVID-19. Study at large: Both acute and convalescent COVID-19 samples were obtained from the United States, Italy and Spain. PBMCs, B-cell-depleted T cells, or T cells were the source of the cDNA or gDNA that made up the material.

In the original processing: Cell counts per sample came from amplifying reference gene primers. The repertoire was sequenced with immunoSEQ multiplex PCR; TCRdb's copy has only in-frame clones and lacks some. For V, J and clone size, that table is used; D and trimming come from the DNA. The table has hundreds of thousands of clones, nearly 90% seen once. The clonotype comes from a woman under 30 who had recovered from COVID-19. Specimen: peripheral blood.

For the CDR3, the DNA is TGCGCCAGCGCACTAGCGGGTGCGTACAATGAGCAGTTCTTC. Translated: CASALAGAYNEQFF. The rearrangement joins TRBV10-2 to TRBJ2-1; TRBD2 aligns across 9 bases. Trimming took 8 bases from V and 4 from J; bases not matched to a gene: 6. The CDR3 is made up of 14 amino acids. CDR1 WSHSY and CDR2 SAAADI come from the germline V gene.